A selection of T cell receptor beta chains follows, all from one sample in a study of blood T cells in healthy people across ages. TCRdb recomputed calls from the 5' RACE reads with MiXCR, one row per CDR3 protein. The data contain 1,100,000 or so distinct CDR3 sequences, 35% to 55% of them seen just once; the ten biggest clones take up approximately 17%. Sequencing used blood. All receptors derive from a woman aged 55-70 years in good health. Both conserved end residues are part of each CDR3. D genes are given only for firm matches. Size tells how often a clone was seen (once, few, many) or the class of an expanded clone, and some rows leave it out.

>TRBV21-1|.|.|TRBJ2-7
CASSKTGEGCRGHAYEQYF
TGTGCCAGCAGCAAAACGGGGGAGGGGTGCCGGGGGCACGCCTACGAGCAGTACTTC
>TRBV2|many|.|TRBJ2-7
CASGSSYEQYF
TGTGCCAGCGGGAGCTCCTACGAGCAGTACTTC
>TRBV7-8|once|TRBD2|TRBJ2-5
CASSRRLAGNNEQYF
TGTGCCAGCAGCCGCCGACTAGCGGGAAACAATGAGCAGTACTTC
>TRBV11-2|.|.|TRBJ2-7
CASSLLAVGTYNEQYF
TGTGCCAGCAGCTTATTAGCTGTAGGGACCTACAATGAGCAGTACTTC
>TRBV30|once|TRBD1|TRBJ2-1
CAWSTQGFAYNEQFF
TGTGCCTGGAGTACACAGGGGTTCGCTTACAATGAGCAGTTCTTC
>TRBV19|.|TRBD2|TRBJ2-3
CASIGGGTDTQYF
TGTGCCAGTATTGGGGGAGGGACAGATACGCAGTATTTT
>TRBV2|many|TRBD2|TRBJ2-7
CASSELSGLAGAYEQYF
TGTGCCAGCAGTGAGTTAAGTGGGCTAGCGGGAGCTTACGAGCAGTACTTC
>TRBV6-5|.|.|TRBJ2-1
CASSGPPGEQFF
TGTGCCAGCAGTGGACCTCCGGGAGAGCAGTTCTTC
>TRBV7-9|.|.|TRBJ2-7
CASSPPHGVYEQYF
TGTGCCAGCAGCCCTCCCCACGGGGTCTACGAGCAGTACTTC
>TRBV7-6|.|TRBD2|TRBJ2-1
CASSLDPPGLAGFWGEQFF
TGTGCCAGCAGCTTAGACCCCCCCGGACTAGCGGGCTTTTGGGGTGAGCAGTTCTTC
>TRBV3-1|.|.|TRBJ2-5
CASSQDRATPYQETQYF
TGTGCCAGCAGCCAAGATCGAGCGACCCCCTACCAAGAGACCCAGTACTTC
>TRBV20-1|.|.|TRBJ2-7
CSARGGEGPPAYEQYF
TGCAGTGCTAGAGGGGGAGAGGGACCCCCTGCCTACGAGCAGTACTTC
>TRBV5-1|.|.|TRBJ2-7
CASNGETYEQYF
TGCGCCAGCAACGGGGAGACCTACGAGCAGTACTTC
>TRBV7-9|few|.|TRBJ2-7
CASSLSVGSATYNEQYF
TGTGCCAGCTCCTTATCGGTGGGGAGCGCTACCTACAATGAGCAGTACTTC
>TRBV13|.|TRBD2|TRBJ2-3
CASSTGTSGLTNTQYF
TGTGCCAGCAGCACCGGGACTAGCGGCCTCACAAATACGCAGTATTTT
>TRBV6-2/TRBV6-3|few|.|TRBJ1-6
CASSYSDTANNSPLHF
TGTGCCAGCAGTTACAGCGACACAGCGAATAATTCACCCCTCCACTTT
>TRBV4-1|.|.|TRBJ2-7
CASSQDMGAGILREQYF
TGCGCCAGCAGCCAAGACATGGGGGCGGGGATTCTTCGCGAGCAGTACTTC
>TRBV13|.|TRBD2|TRBJ2-7
CASSLSGRTIYEQYF
TGTGCCAGCAGCTTAAGCGGGAGGACTATATACGAGCAGTACTTC
>TRBV27|few|.|TRBJ2-3
CASTRYLQSTDTQYF
TGTGCCAGCACTCGGTACTTACAGAGCACAGATACGCAGTATTTT
>TRBV13|few|.|TRBJ2-7
CASSQRRAEQYF
TGTGCCAGCAGCCAACGTAGGGCCGAGCAGTACTTC
>TRBV6-5|.|.|TRBJ2-7
CASSLDGVSSYGQYF
TGTGCCAGCAGCCTGGACGGGGTAAGCTCCTACGGGCAGTACTTC
>TRBV20-1|.|.|TRBJ2-7
CSASPGTSPYEQYF
TGCAGTGCTAGCCCCGGGACTTCCCCTTACGAGCAGTACTTC
>TRBV11-3|few|.|TRBJ2-3
CASSLIERSPTKNTQYF
TGTGCCAGCAGCTTAATCGAGCGCTCTCCAACAAAAAATACGCAGTATTTT
>TRBV20-1|few|TRBD2|TRBJ2-1
CSARLAGGGDEQFF
TGCAGTGCCAGACTAGCGGGAGGAGGGGATGAGCAGTTCTTC
>TRBV5-1|few|TRBD2|TRBJ2-4
CASSPARLAEAKNIQYF
TGCGCCAGCAGCCCGGCGCGCCTAGCGGAAGCCAAAAACATTCAGTACTTC
>TRBV2|few|.|TRBJ2-1
CASMTGTFNEQFF
TGTGCCAGCATGACCGGGACTTTCAATGAGCAGTTCTTC
>TRBV13|.|TRBD2|TRBJ2-3
CASSISGRRADTQYF
TGTGCCAGCAGCATTAGCGGGAGAAGGGCAGATACGCAGTATTTT
>TRBV6-1|.|TRBD1|TRBJ1-1
CASRDYRGLNTEAFF
TGTGCTAGCAGAGACTACAGGGGATTGAACACTGAAGCTTTCTTT
>TRBV20-1|.|.|TRBJ1-5
CSARDREDLFQPQHF
TGCAGCGCTAGAGATCGGGAGGATCTGTTTCAGCCCCAGCATTTT